This T cell receptor (beta chain) appears in the sequencing data of a study of cytomegalovirus exposure and HLA in healthy donors. The CDR3 is 15 residues long. Trimming removed 0 bases from V and 5 bases from J; junction bases left unmatched: 3. Looked up from germline, CDR1 is SGHRS and CDR2 is YFSETQ. This clone was picked up one time. No antigen is known for it. The PCR contained 60 Vbeta and 13 Jbeta primers. The repertoire was sequenced with immunoSEQ multiplex PCR; TCRdb's copy has only in-frame clones and lacks some. This table holds around 100,000 clones, over 75% found once. Notes on the study in general: Researchers reported that a few CMV-associated chains were confirmed in vitro as CMV antigen-specific. The only immune exposure information that was available was CMV serostatus.

The sequencing input was PBMCs. The rearrangement links TRBV5-1 to TRBJ1-1, with 11 bases aligning to TRBD1. The receptor was derived from a woman younger than 30 in good health and CMV-seronegative. The CDR3 protein is CASSLAGTGGTEAFF. CDR3 coding DNA: TGCGCCAGCAGCTTGGCCGGGACAGGGGGAACTGAAGCTTTCTTT. The full variable domain, with the rest looked up from reference TRBV5-1 and TRBJ1-1, is KAGVTQTPRYLIKTRGQQVTLSCSPISGHRSVSWYQQTPGQGLQFLFEYFSETQRNKGNFPGRFSGRQFSNSRSEMNVSTLELGDSALYLCASSLAGTGGTEAFFGQGTRLTVV.